This entry describes one TCR beta chain. What it binds is not known. One end of the junction fails to match germline, which may point to a read error. A modified ARM-PCR protocol with three rounds of nested PCR amplified TCRbeta. TCRdb reprocessed the multiplex PCR reads via MiXCR and lists one record per CDR3 protein. The sample lists 110,000 or so distinct CDR3 sequences, roughly 80% occurring once. This specimen comes from a study of tumor and adjacent non-tumor tissue in lung cancer. Findings of the study overall: Higher tumor TCR diversity was associated with shorter survival. Normal lung showed higher cumulative top 100 clone frequency than tumor. TCR diversity was significantly greater in tumor than normal lung tissue.

RNA was extracted from bulk tissue without any cell sorting. Donors were chemotherapy-naive, newly diagnosed lung cancer surgical patients in China, August–late 2014. The specimen sequenced was lung tumor tissue. The sequence derives from a woman in her sixties or seventies with non-small cell lung cancer.

The CDR3 sequence: CASSRVHNTEAFF. The CDR3 coding sequence is TGTGCCAGCAGCCGGGTCCACAACACTGAGGCTTTCTTT. This chain connects TRBV11-1 to TRBJ1-1; D remains unclear. Germline V gives CDR1 SGHAT, CDR2 FQDESV (reference sequence). The CDR3 sequence is 13 residues long.